These T cell receptor beta chains were read from a single sample in a study of blood T cell repertoires in COVID-19. Clones were read by immunoSEQ multiplex PCR, and TCRdb kept only the in-frame ones, dropping some. The sample includes 150,000 or so clones, roughly 87% of them seen just once. Sequenced material: peripheral blood. The receptors here all came from a woman in her forties or fifties with acute or convalescent COVID-19. The CDR3 runs from the conserved cysteine through the conserved F or W. D genes are given only for firm matches. Clone size, where shown, is once, few, many, or a class for clones that have expanded.

d_call,clone_size,j_call,v_call,cdr3_aa,cdr3_nt
-,-,TRBJ1-3,TRBV30,CAWSRGGSGNTIYF,TGTGCCTGGAGCCGGGGGGGGTCTGGAAACACCATATATTTT
-,few,TRBJ2-2,TRBV18,CASSPYLANTGELFF,TGTGCCAGCTCACCGTACTTAGCGAACACCGGGGAGCTGTTTTTT
-,-,TRBJ2-5,TRBV5-6,CASSKGVGPAQETQYF,TGTGCCAGTTCAAAAGGGGTGGGCCCAGCCCAAGAGACCCAGTACTTC
TRBD2,-,TRBJ2-7,TRBV15,CATSSIGEGSYEQYF,TGTGCCACCAGCTCCATAGGGGAGGGCTCCTACGAGCAGTACTTC
TRBD1,-,TRBJ1-2,TRBV7-8,CASSGQGAGYGYTF,TGTGCCAGCAGCGGCCAGGGGGCGGGCTATGGCTACACCTTC
TRBD1,few,TRBJ1-4,TRBV4-3,CASSQGLGTGVEKLFF,TGCGCCAGCAGCCAAGGCTTGGGGACAGGGGTTGAAAAACTGTTTTTT
-,-,TRBJ2-7,TRBV9,CASSGEGVLEQYF,TGTGCCAGCAGCGGAGAGGGGGTTCTCGAGCAGTACTTC
-,-,TRBJ2-3,TRBV12-3/TRBV12-4,CATRGSTDTQYF,TGTGCCACACGGGGTTCCACAGATACGCAGTATTTT
-,-,TRBJ1-1,TRBV5-4,CASSLDTPNTEAFF,TGTGCCAGCAGCTTGGACACCCCGAACACTGAAGCTTTCTTT
TRBD2,-,TRBJ2-1,TRBV24-1,CATSDSGGGAYNEQFF,TGTGCCACCAGTGATTCTGGCGGGGGGGCGTACAATGAGCAGTTCTTC
-,once,TRBJ1-2,TRBV27,CASSPGGQAYGYTF,TGTGCCAGCAGCCCGGGGGGTCAGGCCTATGGCTACACCTTC
-,once,TRBJ1-2,TRBV11-2,CASSSLNLGQNGYTF,TGTGCCAGCAGCTCCCTGAACCTGGGACAAAATGGCTACACCTTC
TRBD2,few,TRBJ2-1,TRBV6-4,CASRRIPRWTSGLRHNEQFF,TGTGCCAGCAGGAGAATCCCAAGGTGGACTAGCGGCCTTCGGCACAATGAGCAGTTCTTC
-,-,TRBJ1-2,TRBV7-2,CASSTERRVVGYTF,TGTGCCAGCAGCACCGAGCGGAGGGTTGTGGGCTACACCTTC
-,few,TRBJ1-6,TRBV6-2/TRBV6-3,CASSYNGYNSPLHF,TGTGCCAGCAGTTACAACGGCTATAATTCACCCCTCCACTTT
TRBD1,-,TRBJ1-2,TRBV19,CASRSVTGIDGYTF,TGTGCCAGTAGGTCCGTGACAGGGATAGATGGCTACACCTTC
-,once,TRBJ1-1,TRBV3-1/TRBV3-2,CASSHRGWNTEAFF,TGTGCCAGCAGCCACCGGGGGTGGAACACTGAAGCTTTCTTT
TRBD2,once,TRBJ2-1,TRBV27,CASGRGRGGPYNEQFF,TGTGCCAGCGGCCGCGGGCGGGGGGGCCCCTACAATGAGCAGTTCTTC
-,-,TRBJ1-1,TRBV5-1,CASSFPGHKNTEAFF,TGCGCCAGCAGCTTTCCGGGACACAAGAACACTGAAGCTTTCTTT
TRBD2,-,TRBJ2-3,TRBV6-2/TRBV6-3,CASSSRTSGGSTDTQYF,TGTGCCAGCAGTAGCAGGACTAGCGGGGGGAGCACAGATACGCAGTATTTT
-,-,TRBJ1-1,TRBV6-2/TRBV6-3,CASSRGGATEAFF,TGTGCCAGCAGCCGGGGCGGGGCCACTGAAGCTTTCTTT
-,-,TRBJ1-2,TRBV11-2,CASSPTKNYGYTF,TGTGCCAGCAGCCCGACAAAAAACTATGGCTACACCTTC
-,-,TRBJ1-2,TRBV6-2/TRBV6-3,CASSYKGQNYGYTF,TGTGCCAGCAGTTATAAAGGACAGAACTATGGCTACACCTTC
TRBD1,-,TRBJ2-7,TRBV6-6,CASSYSRTGLYEQYF,TGTGCCAGCAGTTACTCAAGGACAGGTCTCTACGAGCAGTACTTC
-,-,TRBJ1-1,TRBV29-1,CSVIGRANTEAFF,TGCAGCGTTATTGGCAGGGCGAACACTGAAGCTTTCTTT
TRBD2,-,TRBJ2-3,TRBV6-5,CASSTTSTDTQYF,TGTGCCAGCAGTACGACTAGCACGGATACGCAGTATTTT